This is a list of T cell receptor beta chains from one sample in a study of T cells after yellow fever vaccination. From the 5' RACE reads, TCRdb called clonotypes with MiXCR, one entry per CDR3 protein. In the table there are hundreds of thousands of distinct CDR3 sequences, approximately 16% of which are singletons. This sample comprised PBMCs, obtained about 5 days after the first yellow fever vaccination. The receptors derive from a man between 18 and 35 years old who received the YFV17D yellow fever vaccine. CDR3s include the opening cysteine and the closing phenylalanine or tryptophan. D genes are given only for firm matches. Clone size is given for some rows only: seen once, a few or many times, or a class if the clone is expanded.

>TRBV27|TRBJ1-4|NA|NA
TGTGCCAGCGCAGGGGTTATCGGGGAAAAACTGTTTTTT
CASAGVIGEKLFF
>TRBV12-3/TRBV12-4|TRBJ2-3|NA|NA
TGTGCCAGCAGAGCGGCCCTATTAGATACGCAGTATTTT
CASRAALLDTQYF
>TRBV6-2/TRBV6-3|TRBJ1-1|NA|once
TGTGCCAGCAGTTACTATCCAGGGGCCGCCGAAGCTTTCTTT
CASSYYPGAAEAFF
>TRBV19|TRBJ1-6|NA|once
TGTGCCAGTAGTATCCACACGGGAGGAAATTCACCCCTCCACTTT
CASSIHTGGNSPLHF
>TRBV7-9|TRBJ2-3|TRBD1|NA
TGTGCCAGCAGCCCGGACAGGGGACGGTCAGATACGCAGTATTTT
CASSPDRGRSDTQYF
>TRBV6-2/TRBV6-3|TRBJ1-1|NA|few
TGTGCCAGCAGTTCCAGTGCGGGTACTGAAGCTTTCTTT
CASSSSAGTEAFF
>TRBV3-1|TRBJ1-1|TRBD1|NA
TGTGCCAGCGGACAGGGGTCGCTCACTGAAGCTTTCTTT
CASGQGSLTEAFF
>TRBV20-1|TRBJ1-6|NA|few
TGCAGTGCCCCCTGGGAGTGGAGAGAGGCCCATAATTCACCCCTCCACTTT
CSAPWEWREAHNSPLHF
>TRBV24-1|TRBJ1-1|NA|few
TGTGCCACCAGTGCAGGCACTGAAGCTTTCTTT
CATSAGTEAFF
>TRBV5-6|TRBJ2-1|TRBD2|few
TGTGCCAGCAGCTTCGAGTCGGGGGGGTCGGATGAGCAGTTCTTC
CASSFESGGSDEQFF
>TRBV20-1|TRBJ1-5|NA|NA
TGCAGTGCTGGGAGGGGAGGAGGAAGCAATCAGCCCCAGCATTTT
CSAGRGGGSNQPQHF
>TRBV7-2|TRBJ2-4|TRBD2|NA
TGTGCCAGCAGCTCCCGGGAGGTAACACTAGCCAAAAACATTCAGTACTTC
CASSSREVTLAKNIQYF
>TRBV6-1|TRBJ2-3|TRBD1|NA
TGTGCCAGCACCCCCAGACGACAGGGTTATCCAGATACGCAGTATTTT
CASTPRRQGYPDTQYF
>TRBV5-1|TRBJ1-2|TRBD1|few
TGCGCCAGCAGCTTTCGACAGGGGAGGAACTATGGCTACACCTTC
CASSFRQGRNYGYTF
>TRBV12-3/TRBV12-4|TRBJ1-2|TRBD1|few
TGTGCCAGCAGCGACCAGGGGGGGAACTATGGCTACACCTTC
CASSDQGGNYGYTF
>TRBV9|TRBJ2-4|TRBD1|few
TGTGCCAGCAGCGTGGGACAGGGGGGGAACATTCAGTACTTC
CASSVGQGGNIQYF
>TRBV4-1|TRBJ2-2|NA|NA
TGCGCCAGCAGCCAAGTTGTTGGGGTGAACACCGGGGAGCTGTTTTTT
CASSQVVGVNTGELFF
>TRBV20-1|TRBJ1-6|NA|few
TGCAGTGCAGCGGGTCCACCCCTCCACTTT
CSAAGPPLHF
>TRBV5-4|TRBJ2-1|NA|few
TGTGCCAGCAGCTTGGAACTGGCCTACAATGAGCAGTTCTTC
CASSLELAYNEQFF
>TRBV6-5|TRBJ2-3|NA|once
TGTGCCAGCAGTTACGGGTTCCGGGGCTTTAAGGATACGCAGTATTTT
CASSYGFRGFKDTQYF
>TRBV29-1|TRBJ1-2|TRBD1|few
TGCAGCGTCGGGACAGGGCCCAACTATGGCTACACCTTC
CSVGTGPNYGYTF